The 15 T cell receptor beta chains presented below share a single source sample, sequenced in a study of blood T cell repertoires in COVID-19. Assay: immunoSEQ multiplex PCR; the TCRdb copy retains only in-frame clones and omits some. The sample has 490,000 or so clones, over 75% seen once. Sequenced input: PBMCs or T cells enriched from blood (not recorded which). These receptors came from a woman aged 40 to 50 who had recovered from COVID-19.

The rearrangement uses TRBV4-3 and TRBJ1-3; D is undetermined. CDR3 length equals 14 residues. V dropped 3 bases and J dropped 2 bases, with 8 bases sitting between them. Germline CDR1 reads LGHNA; CDR2 reads YSLEER. The CDR3 DNA reads as TGCGCCAGCAGCCACGACATCCCTGGAAACACCATATATTTT. It encodes CASSHDIPGNTIYF.

The count of this clone is one. The chain recombines TRBV2 with TRBJ1-4; 10 positions agree with TRBD1. The germline V gene has CDR1 SNHLY and CDR2 FYNNEI. This CDR3 is built from 16 residues. V shed 0 bases and J 7 bases; nucleotides not matched to a gene: 5. CDR3 DNA: TGTGCCAGCAGTGAAGCGGGACAGGGGTGGACTGAAAAACTGTTTTTT. Amino acids: CASSEAGQGWTEKLFF.

This clone was observed once. The gene calls are TRBV3-1 (or the pseudogene TRBV3-2) and TRBJ2-2, with D tentatively TRBD1 (5 bases). Germline CDR1 is LGHDT and CDR2 is YNNKEL (reference sequence). V was trimmed by 1 base and J by 8 bases, leaving 11 bases between them. The CDR3 is made up of 14 amino acids. CDR3 nucleotides: TGTGCCAGCAGCCAAGTATTGGGGCGGGGGGAGCTGTTTTTT. Translated, it gives CASSQVLGRGELFF.

The chain combines TRBV7-2 with TRBJ2-7, with 7 nucleotides matching TRBD2. Germline V gives CDR1 SGHTA, CDR2 FQGNSA. This CDR3 is built from 15 residues. The junction had 6 bases not matched to a gene; V was cut back by 2 bases and J by 2 bases. The DNA of the CDR3 is TGTGCCAGCAGCTTAAGATTAGGGACTACCTACGAGCAGTACTTC. Residues: CASSLRLGTTYEQYF.

In this sample, this clone turned up once. The CDR3 nucleotides read TGTGCCAGCAGCAAGACTAGCGGTGCTCAAGGCGAGCAGTACTTC. Translating it yields CASSKTSGAQGEQYF. J is TRBJ2-7 and V is TRBV6-2 or TRBV6-3; 9 bases are shared with TRBD2. The V and J ends lost 6 bases and 6 bases, in that order; junction bases with no gene match: 12. Germline CDR1 is MNHEY and CDR2 is SVGEGT. This CDR3 spans 15 amino acids.

This chain connects TRBV7-9 to TRBJ1-5, with 8 bases fitting TRBD1. With 5 bases clipped from V and 8 bases from J, the junction kept 5 bases outside the gene matches. Germline CDR1 reads SEHNR; CDR2 reads FQNEAQ (reference sequence). The CDR3 covers 13 residues. CDR3 sequence reads: CASSRQGNEPQHF. For the CDR3, the DNA is TGTGCCAGCAGCAGACAGGGGAACGAGCCCCAGCATTTT.

The genes are TRBV14 and TRBJ2-2, with TRBD1 matching 7 bases. Germline CDR1 SGHDN, CDR2 FVKESK. The CDR3 is 17 amino acids. The V gene end was trimmed by 0 bases and the J gene end by 5 bases; junction bases not matched to a gene: 9. This CDR3 is CASSQDGDSRWTGELFF. CDR3 bases: TGTGCCAGCAGCCAAGATGGGGACAGCAGGTGGACCGGGGAGCTGTTTTTT.

The rearrangement uses TRBV4-3 and TRBJ1-2, with 9 bases fitting TRBD1. The CDR3 is 16 amino acids. Trimming took 1 base from V and 8 from J; bases not matched to a gene: 11. The V gene's germline CDR1 is LGHNA and CDR2 YSLEER. The CDR3 loop reads CASSQVWGTGTGGYTF. The CDR3, as DNA: TGCGCCAGCAGCCAAGTTTGGGGGACAGGGACGGGAGGCTACACCTTC.

This chain uses TRBV11-1 with TRBJ2-1; no reliable D call. The CDR3 extends over 12 amino acids. Germline CDR1 reads SGHAT; CDR2 reads FQDESV (reference sequence). Trimming stripped 5 bases from V and 5 bases from J, with 7 bases between. CDR3 sequence (DNA): TGTGCCAGCAGCCCCCAAAACAATGAGCAGTTCTTC. Translation gives CASSPQNNEQFF.

The CDR3 sequence is CASSRRAGTDTQYF. The CDR3 DNA reads as TGCGCCAGCAGCCGTCGGGCGGGGACAGATACGCAGTATTTT. This chain joins TRBV4-1 and TRBJ2-3; TRBD2 might be the D (6 bases). The CDR3 totals 14 residues. V lost 4 bases to trimming and J lost 3 bases, with 11 bases between them. Per the germline V gene, CDR1 is MGHRA and CDR2 is YSYEKL.

This chain connects TRBV11-2 to TRBJ1-2, with TRBD1 matching over 7 bases. Germline CDR1 is SGHAT and CDR2 is FQNNGV. The V and J ends lost 1 base and 7 bases, in that order; junction bases with no gene match: 9. The CDR3 totals 15 residues. Here the CDR3 reads CASSLGGSSGGGYTF. Written as DNA, the CDR3 is TGTGCCAGCAGCTTAGGAGGCAGTTCAGGGGGTGGCTACACCTTC.

This chain links TRBV5-5 with TRBJ2-4; the match to TRBD1 covers 11 bases. Germline V CDR1 and CDR2: SGHKS, YYEKEE (reference sequence). The V gene end was trimmed by 3 bases and the J gene end by 0 bases; junction bases not matched to a gene: 14. CDR3 size: 20 residues. The CDR3 sequence: CASSWTGQGAVIIAKNIQYF. The CDR3 DNA sequence: TGTGCCAGCAGCTGGACCGGACAGGGGGCGGTAATAATAGCCAAAAACATTCAGTACTTC.

This rearrangement joins TRBV12-3 or TRBV12-4 to TRBJ2-1; 11 nucleotides agree with TRBD2. This CDR3 has 12 residues. Losses at the gene ends were 7 bases for V and 13 bases for J; bases not matched to a gene: 6. DNA of the CDR3: TGTGCCAGCAAAGGGACTAGCGGTAAACAGTTCTTC. Protein product: CASKGTSGKQFF.

This rearrangement joins TRBV15 to TRBJ2-3, with TRBD1 as a possible D gene (6 bases). The CDR3 consists of 15 residues. Per germline, CDR1 LNHNV and CDR2 YYDKDF (reference sequence). Trimming removed 1 base at V and 2 bases at J, with 10 bases between. This chain's CDR3 is CATSRGQGYTDTQYF. The DNA for the CDR3 is TGTGCCACCAGCAGAGGGCAGGGGTACACAGATACGCAGTATTTT.

The chain employs TRBV7-8 and TRBJ1-1, with D unresolved. This CDR3 is 12 amino acids long. CDR1 is SGHVS and CDR2 is FQNEAQ in the germline V gene. The V gene lost 5 bases and the J gene lost 5 bases, with 9 bases spanning the gap. The DNA of the CDR3 is TGTGCCAGCAGCCTATGGGAGACTGAAGCTTTCTTT. Translating it yields CASSLWETEAFF.